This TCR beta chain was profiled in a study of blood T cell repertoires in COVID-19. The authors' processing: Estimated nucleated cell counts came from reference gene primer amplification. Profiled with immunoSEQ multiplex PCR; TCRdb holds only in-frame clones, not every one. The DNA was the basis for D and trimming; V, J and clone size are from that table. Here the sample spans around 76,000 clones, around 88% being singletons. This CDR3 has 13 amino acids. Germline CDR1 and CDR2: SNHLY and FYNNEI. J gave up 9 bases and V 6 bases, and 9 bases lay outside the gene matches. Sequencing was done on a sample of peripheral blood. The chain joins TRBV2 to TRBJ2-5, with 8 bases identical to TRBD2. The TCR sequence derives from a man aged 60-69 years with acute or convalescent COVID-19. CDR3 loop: CASSGGGNMAQYF. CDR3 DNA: TGTGCCAGCAGCGGGGGGGGGAATATGGCCCAGTACTTC. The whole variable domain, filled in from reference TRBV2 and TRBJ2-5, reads EPEVTQTPSHQVTQMGQEVILRCVPISNHLYFYWYRQILGQKVEFLVSFYNNEISEKSEIFDDQFSVERPDGSNFTLKIRSTKLEDSAMYFCASSGGGNMAQYFGPGTRLLVL.